This T cell receptor beta chain was sequenced during a study of blood T cell repertoires in COVID-19 (dated by TCRdb to about 2020). Turning to the overall study: Samples from collaborators originated in the United States, Italy and Spain and spanned both the acute and convalescent phases of COVID-19. Where available, HLA class I and class II types were taken from metadata supplied by the sample provider and were not determined by assay-based typing. The sample metadata nearly always contained a de-identified subject ID, COVID-19 status, age in years and sex. The material from the prospective study consisted of cDNA or gDNA derived from T cells, B-cell-depleted T cells, or PBMCs. The repertoires were released in a freely available public database intended as a resource for research on the immune response to SARS-CoV-2. Deeply sampled blood TCRbeta repertoires from subjects exposed to, actively infected with, or recovered from COVID-19 were included in the dataset. Samples were obtained from the ongoing ImmuneRACE study (first 160 participants) and from over a thousand subjects provided by 6 global collaborators. Points the paper makes about the study in general: The quantity of clinical and demographic metadata differed by source and by participant and was supplied without curation.

In this sample, this clone turned up once. The clone's antigen remains unknown. Base quality data are lacking; no much larger clone is found one base away. TCRbeta CDR3 regions were amplified from genomic DNA using the immunoSEQ Assay, a bias-controlled multiplex PCR. Per the authors' processing: Nucleated cell counts per sample were estimated from amplification of reference gene primers within the assay. To quantify the absolute abundance of each unique TCRbeta CDR3 rearrangement, sequence reads were collapsed and filtered. Productive Simpson clonality was computed per sample as the square root of Simpson's diversity index over productive rearrangements. Held by TCRdb, this immuneACCESS table contains in-frame sequences only and omits some clones. Under half of the omission traces to an unresolved V gene where checked; the cause of the rest is unknown. V, J and clone size reflect that table, while D and trimming were determined from the DNA. The sample table records over 150,000 clones; roughly 86% of these occur just once. Jointly, the top ten make up around 2.7% of the sample.

Taken from the germline V gene, the CDR1 and CDR2 loops are SGHAT and FQNNGV. Trimming at the junction amounts to 1 base on V and 8 bases on J, and the germline ends lie 9 bases apart. Taken from cysteine to phenylalanine, the CDR3 has 13 residues. The only DNA kept is the CDR3, 39 bases in frame from the first base. One collaborating source in Seattle enrolled patients during active infection and followed them longitudinally through the course of disease. Each collaborating institution followed its own protocols to collect whole blood in K2EDTA tubes. Collaborator samples were shipped for TCRbeta analysis as frozen whole blood, isolated PBMCs, or DNA extracted from either sample type.

The rearrangement combines TRBV11-2 with TRBJ2-1; TRBD1 is a possible D gene, resting on 5 matching bases. The sample taken for sequencing was peripheral blood. This receptor was identified in an elderly woman with COVID-19, enrolled during active disease. The CDR3 amino acid sequence is: CASSLAGLYEQFF. Read as DNA, the sequence is TGTGCCAGCAGCTTAGCAGGGTTGTATGAGCAGTTCTTC.